This T cell receptor beta chain was observed in a study of cytomegalovirus exposure and HLA in healthy donors (dated by TCRdb to about 2017). Study-wide context: An earlier analysis of 587 of the donors reported roughly 300 Gb of sequence data and roughly 120 million unique TCR beta sequences obtained from about 179 million T cells. An early release covering about 600 HLA-typed donors comprised 250 to 350 gigabases of sequencing data and some 79 million unique TCR sequences. Of the roughly 400 genotyped donors, approximately 83% fell in the genetic ancestry cluster associated with self-reported Caucasian donors. The study aimed to test whether cataloging public T cell receptors could reveal signatures of past pathogen exposure. Using immunosequencing, the study profiled T cell repertoires from around 670 subjects and related those repertoires to cytomegalovirus serostatus. Besides the first cohort of around 670 subjects, a separate validation cohort made up of roughly 120 different subjects was used. The study combined high-throughput TCR immunosequencing, statistical association of individual TCRs with disease status, and machine learning to predict cytomegalovirus infection status. A later analysis re-analyzed previously published TCR beta repertoires from hundreds of donors and added high-resolution HLA genotyping to study TCR occurrence patterns. Rather than drawing on any new phenotypic data, the later analysis identified candidate immune exposures from TCR beta sequences and the way those sequences occurred across donors. An earlier analysis of about 600 of the donors used high-throughput TCR beta sequencing to judge whether each TCR beta V gene segment behaved as functional or pseudogenic. Donor age, sex, ethnicity and CMV serostatus were compiled alongside the repertoire data. A later genetic analysis used genome-wide SNP genotypes for about three fifths of the 666 donors, treating that subset as a discovery cohort. All discovery cohort repertoires had been generated on a single sequencing platform. Both class I and class II loci were covered by HLA typing, at four-digit resolution. Typing coverage differed by locus: A, B, C, DRB1 and DQB1 were typed in about 620-630 donors, DQA1 in 522, DPA1 in some 570, and DPB1 in roughly 450. Because of strong linkage in the cohort, 4 to 6 DR-DQ haplotypes were treated as single units for association and clustering. Across around 400 genotyped donors of the cohort, an average of approximately 240,000 unique TCR beta nucleotide sequences per donor were sequenced, and roughly 18% of those sequences were non-productive. Beyond this particular receptor, the publication reports: At a false discovery rate of 0.05, a later analysis linked about 17,000 TCR beta sequences to specific HLA alleles. Most TCR sequences were observed very rarely across donors, whereas some public TCRs were present in many individuals. An association between a missense DCLRE1C variant and V-gene and J-gene trimming of TCR beta chains was found in a later genetic analysis and replicated in an independent cohort. Linkage disequilibrium might explain the correlated functional status among segregating V segments, but an unknown experimental factor could not be excluded. A later analysis found that HLA-associated TCR beta chains were more clonally expanded and had lower generation probabilities than equally common non-associated chains. A cluster of highly shared sequence variants was judged likely to represent a technical artifact of the sequencing pipeline. The only immune exposure information available for the cohort was CMV serostatus. HLA typing was unavailable for some donors at each locus, so association tests used only the typed subset. In vitro tests confirmed that a few of the cytomegalovirus-associated TCR beta chains recognize cytomegalovirus antigens. In a later analysis, most CMV-associated TCR beta chains were found to appear HLA-restricted, with HLA associations seemingly driven largely by CMV exposure. According to a later analysis, parvovirus B19, influenza, CMV and Epstein-Barr virus appeared linked to several top co-occurrence clusters. The presence/absence analyses assumed that sequencing depth was roughly uniform across donors, and that assumption may not be true. When HLA alleles, especially DR and DQ, strongly co-occurred, attributing TCR associations to individual alleles was difficult. Seventeen rarely observed V segments, including chromosome 9 orphons, were excluded from the earlier analysis of approximately 600 of the donors because counts were too low. Cytomegalovirus status was reported to be diagnosed by the classifier with high specificity and sensitivity in both the original and validation cohorts. The cohort was sequenced for TCR beta chains only, and without alpha or paired-chain data the features that could be detected were limited. A later genetic analysis reported fewer N-insertions in productive TCRs among donors in an Asian-associated ancestry cluster than the roughly 620-donor mean. A further reported finding was that TCR beta sequences accurately predicted the HLA-A and HLA-B alleles for most subjects in the first cohort. An earlier analysis of roughly 570 of the donors showed that most TCR beta V segments appeared in productive rearrangements either about 87% or about 30% of the time, which broadly matched IMGT annotations. The authors suggested that the approach could potentially be generalized to other disease states and immunological phenotypes. In a later analysis, the rate of TCR association differed among HLA loci, with DRB1 alleles having the most associated TCRs and HLA-C alleles having the fewest. The study listed 150 to 200 TCR beta chains as associated with cytomegalovirus.

In total, fewer than 750 healthy bone marrow donors made up the cohort. At the time of sampling, every cohort member was nominally healthy, though immune exposures that went unrecorded were likely present. The donor was CMV seronegative and was included in the group of over 300 seronegative cohort members. Every donor gave a peripheral blood sample, and the peripheral blood mononuclear cells from that sample were used for TCR beta sequencing. The Qiagen DNeasy Blood Extraction Kit was used to extract genomic DNA from the blood cell samples. This clone was picked up a small number of times. There is no known antigen for this receptor. Base quality data are lacking; no much larger clone is found one base away. The library was obtained by the immunoSEQ multiplex PCR assay. The multiplex PCR relied on a mix of 60 forward primers for TCR Vbeta segments and 13 reverse primers for TCR Jbeta segments. The CDR3 region of rearranged TCR beta genes was amplified from genomic DNA with a multiplex PCR assay. The amplified TCR beta libraries were sequenced on the Illumina HiSeq System as 87-base-pair reads. The original pipeline was this. In a later analysis, some 80 million unique TCR beta chains were counted across the approximately 620 repertoires, and approximately 11 million of these chains were shared by at least two donors. Raw reads were error-corrected and collapsed into unique sequences by a nearest-neighbor algorithm in which closely related sequences were merged to remove PCR and sequencing errors. To assign V, D and J gene segments, CDR3 sequences were aligned to IMGT reference sequences. Each retained sequence needed at least a six-nucleotide match to both a V gene segment and a J gene segment. A rearrangement was called productive if the CDR3 had no stop codons and remained in frame with V and J, and every other rearrangement was called non-productive. CDR3 was defined according to IMGT convention as the region running from the second conserved V-encoded cysteine to the conserved J-encoded phenylalanine. The earlier analysis of some 600 of the donors excluded sequences that lacked an unambiguous match to a single V gene segment. In an earlier analysis of around 590 of the donors, a V segment was called functional when productive rearrangements were above 56.7%, and segregating when the standard deviation between donors exceeded 5%. To diagnose cytomegalovirus status from the catalog of TCR beta chain sequences, a statistical classification framework was built. In a later analysis, TCR nucleotide sequences were compared against IMGT/GENE-DB human TR gene sequences so that V and J genes could be assigned. In a later analysis, CDR3 sequences and most-parsimonious VDJ recombination scenarios were assigned using the TCRdist pipeline. In a later analysis, each TCR beta chain was defined by its CDR3 amino acid sequence together with its V-gene family, and reads lacking a unique V-gene family were excluded. A later analysis removed 500 to 600 highly shared, low-generation-probability nucleotide sequences to deal with suspected cross-contamination and a sequencing artifact. In a later analysis, a clonal expansion index was calculated for each public chain from normalized within-repertoire ranks of inferred template counts. Generation probabilities in a later analysis came from a VDJ recombination model fitted to out-of-frame rearrangements, and those results were checked against IGoR. Hypergeometric tests were used in a later analysis to score TCR-TCR, TCR-HLA and TCR-CMV co-occurrence, with a repertoire-size bias correction applied to the TCR pairs. In a later analysis, false discovery rates were estimated by permuting HLA or CMV assignments 20 times. In a later analysis, co-occurring TCRs were grouped with DBSCAN, and TCRdist sequence similarity was added when clustering was performed within HLA-allele-positive subsets. Repertoires with fewer than 30,000 or more than 120,000 public chains, plus five repertoires with anomalous nucleotide sharing, were excluded from co-occurrence clustering. Held by TCRdb, this immuneACCESS table contains in-frame sequences only and omits some clones. Under half of the omission traces to an unresolved V gene where checked; the cause of the rest is unknown. V, J and clone size derive from that table, while D and trimming were established from the DNA sequence. The sample includes under 200,000 clones, with roughly four fifths observed a single time. The ten largest account for 2% to 3% of the sample.

The specimen sequenced was PBMCs. The clonotype was recovered from a female donor in good health and CMV-seronegative.

The CDR3 reads CASSPSVGGGYTF. In nucleotides, the sequence is TGTGCCAGCAGCCCCTCGGTAGGGGGAGGCTACACCTTC. The chain was built from TRBV7-2 and TRBJ1-2, and the D gene may be TRBD1, 6 bases matching. The germline V gene specifies SGHTA as CDR1 and FQGNSA as CDR2. Measured from the cysteine to the phenylalanine, the CDR3 is 13 residues long. The sequence is cut down to CDR3 DNA, 39 bases in frame from base 1. Trimming takes 5 bases from V and 8 bases from J, and the germline ends sit 15 bases apart.